This T cell receptor beta chain was identified during a study of T cell responses to AZD1222 COVID-19 vaccine. General observations from the study: Clonal diversity was possibly underestimated, and white British individuals and females predominated among donors.

Sequencing was performed with immunoSEQ multiplex PCR; in TCRdb, only in-frame clones are kept and a portion is missing. This table has some 140,000 clones, about nine tenths appearing once. The germline V and J ends were trimmed by 4 bases and 5 bases, with 11 bases remaining between them. CDR3 length: 14 residues. The germline gives CDR1 MNHEY, CDR2 SVGAGI. Remarks on this clone: The antigen remains unidentified.

The origin of this receptor is an adult who received the AZD1222 COVID-19 vaccine. This specimen was peripheral blood, taken 28 days after the second AZD1222 dose. This chain connects TRBV6-5 to TRBJ2-2, with D perhaps being TRBD1 or TRBD2 (6 bases each). This chain's CDR3 is CASSWGARTGELFF. CDR3 DNA: TGTGCCAGCAGTTGGGGGGCGAGGACCGGGGAGCTGTTTTTT.